What follows describes a single T cell receptor (beta chain). How the authors handled the data: Reference gene primer amplification yielded estimated nucleated cell counts. Profiling relied on immunoSEQ multiplex PCR, and the TCRdb table lists in-frame clones only, not all of them. The V and J calls and the clone size are those of that table, but D and trimming were determined from the DNA. The sample contains some 40,000 clones, around 85% of which appear only once. The V and J ends lost 3 bases and 4 bases, in that order; junction bases with no gene match: 6. Germline V gene lookup returns CDR1 KGHSH and CDR2 LQKENI. The CDR3 has 15 residues. These data are taken from a study of blood T cell repertoires in COVID-19. Study overall: Samples came from the United States, Italy and Spain, spanning acute and convalescent COVID-19. From T cells, B-cell-depleted T cells, or PBMCs came the material, which was cDNA or gDNA.

This TCR was recovered from a man in his forties with active COVID-19. J is TRBJ1-2 and V is TRBV18; 9 bases map to TRBD1. Sequencing was performed on peripheral blood. The CDR3 loop is CASSPPDRGVYGYTF. Here the CDR3 DNA reads TGTGCCAGCTCACCTCCGGACAGGGGAGTCTATGGCTACACCTTC.